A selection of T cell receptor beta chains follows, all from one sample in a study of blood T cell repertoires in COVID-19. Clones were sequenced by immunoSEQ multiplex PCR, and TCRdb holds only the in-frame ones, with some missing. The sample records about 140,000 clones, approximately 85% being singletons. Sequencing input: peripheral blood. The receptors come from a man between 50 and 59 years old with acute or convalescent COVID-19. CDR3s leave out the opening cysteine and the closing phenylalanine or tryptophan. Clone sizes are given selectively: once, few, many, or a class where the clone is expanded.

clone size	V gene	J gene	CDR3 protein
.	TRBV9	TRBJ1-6	ASSLDQGRSPLH
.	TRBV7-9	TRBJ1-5	ASSLLGAILQPQH
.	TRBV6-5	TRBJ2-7	ASSYPTGGSYEQY
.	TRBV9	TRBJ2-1	ASSVGGRRDHLYNEQF
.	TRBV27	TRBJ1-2	ASSLRVTTGDFLVIGYGYT
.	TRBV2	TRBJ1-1	ASRREANTEAF
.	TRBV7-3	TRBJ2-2	ASSSGLLTGELF
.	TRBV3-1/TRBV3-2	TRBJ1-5	ASTSNQPQH
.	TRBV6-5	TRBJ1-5	ASILAGGNQPQH
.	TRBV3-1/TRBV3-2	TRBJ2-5	ASSPRTSGGAETQY
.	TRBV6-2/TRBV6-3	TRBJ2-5	ASSLRDRVGETQY
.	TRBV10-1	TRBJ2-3	ASSEDLSHTQY
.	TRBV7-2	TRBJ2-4	ASSPRPGQGKNIQY
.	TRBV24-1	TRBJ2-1	ATSDSYSGTYNEQF
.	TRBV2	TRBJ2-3	ASSGGTPAGTGDTQY
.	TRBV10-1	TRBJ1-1	ASSARGHEKAF
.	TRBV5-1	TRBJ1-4	ASSSGQGNEKLF
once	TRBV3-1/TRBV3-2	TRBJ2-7	ASSPTGGGPYEQY
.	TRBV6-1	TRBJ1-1	ASSEARGSTNTEAF
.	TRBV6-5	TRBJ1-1	ASSTGHSNTEAF
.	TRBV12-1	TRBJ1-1	ASSQSGTGNTEAF
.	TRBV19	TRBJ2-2	ASSISGTRTTGELF